Listed here is a single T cell receptor beta chain. Its antigen is unidentified. The data stem from a study of T cells in localized non-small cell lung cancer. Whole-study findings and limits: A median approximately 59 of the top 100 tumor clones appeared in adjacent lung. Multi-region tumor sequencing was not done, so intratumor heterogeneity could not be excluded.

Method: immunoSEQ multiplex PCR; TCRdb's copy keeps in-frame clones and lacks some. The sample comprises roughly 35,000 clones, 93% of which are singletons, and approximately 7.9% rests with the top ten. This CDR3 region has 16 residues. Between the trimmed V and J ends, which lost 5 bases and 0 bases, there was a span of 14 bases. Germline-derived CDR1 and CDR2 are MDHEN and SYDVKM. The clonotype comes from a female donor older than 55 with stage I lung adenocarcinoma. The chain couples TRBV28 to TRBJ1-5; D remains ambiguous. This sample comprised peripheral blood, obtained before any cancer treatment. CDR3 in amino acids: CASSPLNSYSNQPQHF. DNA of the CDR3: TGTGCCAGCAGTCCCCTCAATTCCTATAGCAATCAGCCCCAGCATTTT.